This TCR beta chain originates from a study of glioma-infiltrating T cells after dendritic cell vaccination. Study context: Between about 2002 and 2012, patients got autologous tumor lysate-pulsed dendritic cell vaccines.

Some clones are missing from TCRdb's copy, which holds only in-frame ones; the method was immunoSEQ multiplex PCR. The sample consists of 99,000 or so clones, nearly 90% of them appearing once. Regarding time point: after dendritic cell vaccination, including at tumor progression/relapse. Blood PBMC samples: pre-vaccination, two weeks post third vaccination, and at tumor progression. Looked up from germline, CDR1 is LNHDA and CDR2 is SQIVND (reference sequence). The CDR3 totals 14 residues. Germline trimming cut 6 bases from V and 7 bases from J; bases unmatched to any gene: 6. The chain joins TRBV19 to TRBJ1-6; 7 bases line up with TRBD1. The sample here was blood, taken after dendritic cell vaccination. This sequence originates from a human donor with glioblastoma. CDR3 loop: CASSGQALNSPLHF. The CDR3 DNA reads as TGTGCCAGTAGCGGACAGGCACTGAATTCACCCCTCCACTTT.